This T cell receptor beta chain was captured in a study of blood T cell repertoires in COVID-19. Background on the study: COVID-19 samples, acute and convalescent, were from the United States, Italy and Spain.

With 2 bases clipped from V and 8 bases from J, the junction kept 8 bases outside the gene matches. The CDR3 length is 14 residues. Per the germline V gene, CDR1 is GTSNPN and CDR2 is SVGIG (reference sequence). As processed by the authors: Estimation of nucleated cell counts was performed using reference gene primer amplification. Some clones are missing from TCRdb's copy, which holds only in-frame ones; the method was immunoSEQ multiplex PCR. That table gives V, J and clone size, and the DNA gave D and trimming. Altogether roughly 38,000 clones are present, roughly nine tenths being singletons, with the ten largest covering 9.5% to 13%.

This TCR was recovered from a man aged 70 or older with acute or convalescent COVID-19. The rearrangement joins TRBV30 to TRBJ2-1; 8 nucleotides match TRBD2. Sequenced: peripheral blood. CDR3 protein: CAWSWGLAGHEQFF. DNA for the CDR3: TGTGCCTGGAGTTGGGGTTTAGCGGGACATGAGCAGTTCTTC.